This TCR beta chain was captured in a study of neurological immune-mediated disorders. General observations from the study: Levels of TCR clonal expansion peaked in HTLV-1-associated myelopathy and reached their lowest in multiple sclerosis, under those of healthy controls.

The CDR3 consists of 16 residues. Trimming removed 3 bases from V and 4 bases from J; junction bases left unmatched: 11. The germline CDR1 and CDR2 sequences are SGHRS and YFSETQ. This clonotype has a count of ten or more. Its specificity is not known. cDNA was made by 5'RACE with 10-nucleotide random UMIs. TCRdb reprocessed the 5' RACE reads with MiXCR, giving one entry per CDR3 protein. The table lists tens of thousands of distinct CDR3 sequences, 3.5% of them singletons. The source material was PBMCs. This TCR came from a woman aged 50 to 60 with multiple sclerosis. V is TRBV5-1 and J is TRBJ2-3; 7 nucleotides agree with TRBD2. The CDR3 is CASSSPFGGLADTQYF. DNA of the CDR3: TGCGCCAGCAGCTCCCCATTCGGGGGGTTGGCAGATACGCAGTATTTT.